This T cell receptor beta chain was profiled in a study of CD8+ T cells in alopecia areata. Turning to the study itself: The study gave treated patients oral tofacitinib at 5 to 10 mg twice daily. Study-wide results and limits: Alphabeta T cells residing in normal skin are also sequenced in scalp samples.

Treatment: oral pan-JAK inhibitor, 5-10 mg twice daily. Extracted from the samples, RNA was reverse transcribed into cDNA to serve as the sequencing template. The data were produced by immunoSEQ multiplex PCR, yet TCRdb's version contains in-frame clones alone and is incomplete. The table includes some 150,000 clones, 75% to 85% detected once. Regarding this clone: Its antigen is undetermined.

Material: CD8+ T cells sorted from blood, obtained at week 4, from a patient treated with tofacitinib. The receptor was isolated from a human donor with alopecia areata.

The CDR3 region is CASSPSTNRDEQFF. The CDR3 DNA reads as TGTGCCAGCAGCCCGTCGACTAACCGCGATGAGCAGTTCTTC. This sequence joins TRBV7-9 and TRBJ2-1, with a possible D match to TRBD2 (5 bases). The CDR3 runs 14 residues. V gave up 5 bases and J gave up 8 bases, with 16 bases separating them. Germline CDR1 SEHNR, CDR2 FQNEAQ (reference sequence).